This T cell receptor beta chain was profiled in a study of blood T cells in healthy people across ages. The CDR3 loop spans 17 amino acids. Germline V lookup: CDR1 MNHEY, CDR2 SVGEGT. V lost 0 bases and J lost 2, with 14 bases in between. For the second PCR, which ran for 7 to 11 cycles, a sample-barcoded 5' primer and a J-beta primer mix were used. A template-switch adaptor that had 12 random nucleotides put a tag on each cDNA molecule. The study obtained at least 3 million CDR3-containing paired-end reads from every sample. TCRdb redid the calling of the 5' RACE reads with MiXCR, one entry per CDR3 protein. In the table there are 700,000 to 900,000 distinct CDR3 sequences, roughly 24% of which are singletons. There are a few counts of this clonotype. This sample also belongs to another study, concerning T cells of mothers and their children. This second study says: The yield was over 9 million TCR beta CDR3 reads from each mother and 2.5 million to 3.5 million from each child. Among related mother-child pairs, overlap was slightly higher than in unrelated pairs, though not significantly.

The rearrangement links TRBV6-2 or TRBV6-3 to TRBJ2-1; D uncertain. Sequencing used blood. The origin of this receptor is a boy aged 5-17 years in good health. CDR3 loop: CASSYSGQANTYNEQFF. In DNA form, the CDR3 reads TGTGCCAGCAGTTACTCAGGGCAGGCCAACACCTACAATGAGCAGTTCTTC.